This T cell receptor (beta chain) originates from a study of patients and donors after allogeneic stem cell transplantation. TCRdb used MiXCR to reprocess the RT-PCR reads, holding one entry per CDR3 protein. The sample lists roughly 940,000 distinct CDR3 sequences, 15% to 20% seen once, with around 6% in the top ten. Per germline, CDR1 DFQATT and CDR2 SNEGSKA (reference sequence). The CDR3 runs to 14 residues. The origin of this receptor is a human donor who was either an allogeneic HSCT recipient or a stem cell or donor lymphocyte infusion donor (not recorded which). It is not recorded whose cells these are; they may come from a transplant donor. V gene TRBV20-1 combines with J gene TRBJ2-1; 8 bases are shared with TRBD2. The sequenced sample was blood, either unsorted or a sorted T cell fraction (not recorded which). The CDR3 DNA is TGCAGCACTAAGGGACTAGTAATTGGCGATGAGCAGTTCTTC. Its translation is CSTKGLVIGDEQFF.